Listed below are T cell receptor beta chains from one sample, sequenced in a study of blood T cell repertoires in COVID-19. TCRdb's table, derived via immunoSEQ multiplex PCR, lists solely in-frame clones and lacks some. The data contain under 350,000 clones, roughly 86% of them singletons. The material sequenced was PBMCs or T cells enriched from blood (not recorded which). These TCRs come from a woman under 30 who had recovered from COVID-19. Both conserved end residues are part of each CDR3. A D gene is named only where the DNA matches it firmly. Clone size appears in some rows only: once, few, many, or a class for an expanded clone.

J: TRBJ1-2; size: NA; V: TRBV29-1; length: 14; D: NA; DNA: TGCAGCGTCCTCGACACCTCGGCCTTCTATGGCTACACCTTC; CDR3: CSVLDTSAFYGYTF
J: TRBJ1-3; size: NA; V: TRBV30; length: 14; D: NA; DNA: TGTGCCTGGAGTGTTTGGTCAGGGCGAAACACCATATATTTT; CDR3: CAWSVWSGRNTIYF
J: TRBJ2-1; size: NA; V: TRBV15; length: 17; D: TRBD2; DNA: TGTGCCACCAGCAGAGGGACTAGCGGGGGCTCCTACAATGAGCAGTTCTTC; CDR3: CATSRGTSGGSYNEQFF
J: TRBJ1-1; size: NA; V: TRBV12-3/TRBV12-4; length: 13; D: TRBD1; DNA: TGTGCCAGCAGTTACCGACAGGGGGCTGAAGCTTTCTTT; CDR3: CASSYRQGAEAFF
J: TRBJ1-1; size: few; V: TRBV19; length: 14; D: NA; DNA: TGTGCCAGTAGTTCCATCGGGGAATTGGCTGAAGCTTTCTTT; CDR3: CASSSIGELAEAFF
J: TRBJ1-3; size: NA; V: TRBV21-1; length: 16; D: NA; DNA: TGTGCCAGCAGTTGGGGCGGGGTCCACTCTGGAAACACCATATATTTT; CDR3: CASSWGGVHSGNTIYF
J: TRBJ1-3; size: NA; V: TRBV10-3; length: 15; D: NA; DNA: TGTGCCATCAGTGGGCAGGGTCTCTCTGGAAACACCATATATTTT; CDR3: CAISGQGLSGNTIYF
J: TRBJ2-1; size: NA; V: TRBV7-3; length: 12; D: NA; DNA: TGTGCCAGCAGCTTAAGCGGCAATGAGCAGTTCTTC; CDR3: CASSLSGNEQFF
J: TRBJ2-1; size: NA; V: TRBV15; length: 15; D: NA; DNA: TGTGCCACCAGCAGATATTTGGGGCAGAACAATGAGCAGTTCTTC; CDR3: CATSRYLGQNNEQFF
J: TRBJ2-7; size: NA; V: TRBV19; length: 15; D: TRBD1; DNA: TGTGCCAGTAGTATGGAAACAGGGGACAACTACGAGCAGTACTTC; CDR3: CASSMETGDNYEQYF
J: TRBJ1-5; size: NA; V: TRBV27; length: 15; D: TRBD1; DNA: TGTGCCAGCGCTGATGCAGGGGGAGGAAATCAGCCCCAGCATTTT; CDR3: CASADAGGGNQPQHF
J: TRBJ2-7; size: NA; V: TRBV5-1; length: 15; D: TRBD2; DNA: TGCGCCAGCAGCTTTACGACTAGCGGGAGGGGCGAGCAGTACTTC; CDR3: CASSFTTSGRGEQYF
J: TRBJ1-6; size: few; V: TRBV3-1/TRBV3-2; length: 16; D: NA; DNA: TGTGCCAGCAGCCAAAGCCCAACAGGGAATTTTTCACCCCTCCACTTT; CDR3: CASSQSPTGNFSPLHF
J: TRBJ1-4; size: NA; V: TRBV19; length: 13; D: NA; DNA: TGTGCCAGTAGCGACAGGTTTAATGAAAAACTGTTTTTT; CDR3: CASSDRFNEKLFF
J: TRBJ1-3; size: NA; V: TRBV2; length: 15; D: TRBD1; DNA: TGTGCCAGCAACGGCGACAGGGGGCCTGGAAACACCATATATTTT; CDR3: CASNGDRGPGNTIYF
J: TRBJ1-6; size: NA; V: TRBV30; length: 15; D: NA; DNA: TGTGCCTGGAGTGTAGGGGTAGGGGCCAATTCACCCCTCCACTTT; CDR3: CAWSVGVGANSPLHF
J: TRBJ2-7; size: NA; V: TRBV27; length: 16; D: NA; DNA: TGTGCCAGCAGTTGGGGAGCAAGGTGGCGGGCGCACGAGCAGTACTTC; CDR3: CASSWGARWRAHEQYF
J: TRBJ1-5; size: NA; V: TRBV2; length: 13; D: NA; DNA: TGTGCCAGCAGTACCTATAGAGGGCAGCCCCAGCATTTT; CDR3: CASSTYRGQPQHF
J: TRBJ1-6; size: few; V: TRBV4-3; length: 18; D: TRBD1; DNA: TGCGCCAGCAGCCAAGATCGGAGGACAGGTCGAGGTAATTCACCCCTCCACTTT; CDR3: CASSQDRRTGRGNSPLHF
J: TRBJ1-6; size: NA; V: TRBV11-2; length: 14; D: NA; DNA: TGTGCCAGCAGCTTAGATGTCCCGGGGTTGACCCTCCACTTT; CDR3: CASSLDVPGLTLHF
J: TRBJ2-1; size: NA; V: TRBV7-9; length: 13; D: NA; DNA: TGTGCCAGCAGCAACCCCCCAGGGAATGAGCAGTTCTTC; CDR3: CASSNPPGNEQFF
J: TRBJ2-5; size: NA; V: TRBV5-1; length: 16; D: TRBD1; DNA: TGCGCCAGCAGCTTCCTACAGGGGCCGAACGAGGGGACCCAGTACTTC; CDR3: CASSFLQGPNEGTQYF
J: TRBJ1-5; size: NA; V: TRBV19; length: 14; D: NA; DNA: TGTGCCAGTAGTATCCGGACAGCAGATCAGCCCCAGCATTTT; CDR3: CASSIRTADQPQHF
J: TRBJ1-2; size: NA; V: TRBV15; length: 17; D: TRBD1; DNA: TGTGCCACCAGCAGTAGCGGGGCCAGGGACAGCAACTATGGCTACACCTTC; CDR3: CATSSSGARDSNYGYTF
J: TRBJ2-6; size: NA; V: TRBV7-3; length: 19; D: NA; DNA: TGTGCCAGCAGCTTAAATCGGGACACCTTTATACCTGGGGCCAACGTCCTGACTTTC; CDR3: CASSLNRDTFIPGANVLTF
J: TRBJ2-2; size: NA; V: TRBV2; length: 15; D: NA; DNA: TGTGCCAGCAGTGAAACTAGGGCGAACACCGGGGAGCTGTTTTTT; CDR3: CASSETRANTGELFF
J: TRBJ2-7; size: few; V: TRBV28; length: 14; D: TRBD1; DNA: TGTGCCAGCAGTTTAATTAGGACAGGAGGAGAGCAGTACTTC; CDR3: CASSLIRTGGEQYF
J: TRBJ2-2; size: NA; V: TRBV5-6; length: 13; D: NA; DNA: TGTGCCAGCAGCACCGACAGTACCGGGGAGCTGTTTTTT; CDR3: CASSTDSTGELFF
J: TRBJ2-4; size: few; V: TRBV5-1; length: 16; D: NA; DNA: TGCGCCAGCAGCCGCAGACATCTCCTAGCCAAAAACATTCAGTACTTC; CDR3: CASSRRHLLAKNIQYF
J: TRBJ2-5; size: NA; V: TRBV9; length: 14; D: NA; DNA: TGTGCCAGCAGCGTAGGTAACAGACAAGAGACCCAGTACTTC; CDR3: CASSVGNRQETQYF
J: TRBJ2-3; size: NA; V: TRBV28; length: 14; D: NA; DNA: TGTGCCAGCAGTTTAGCGGGTGTATCAGATACGCAGTATTTT; CDR3: CASSLAGVSDTQYF
J: TRBJ2-1; size: NA; V: TRBV4-1; length: 15; D: TRBD2; DNA: TGCGCCAGCAGCACTAGCGGGAGGGACTACAATGAGCAGTTCTTC; CDR3: CASSTSGRDYNEQFF
J: TRBJ2-1; size: NA; V: TRBV5-4; length: 15; D: TRBD2; DNA: TGTGCCAGCAGCCAGGGGCGGGAGGGCCTGAATGAGCAGTTCTTC; CDR3: CASSQGREGLNEQFF
J: TRBJ2-7; size: NA; V: TRBV27; length: 15; D: TRBD2; DNA: TGTGCCAGCAGTTTAACCGGGACTAGCGGGTACGAGCAGTACTTC; CDR3: CASSLTGTSGYEQYF
J: TRBJ1-2; size: NA; V: TRBV6-5; length: 15; D: NA; DNA: TGTGCCAGCAGTTACTCGCGGGGGGCGGACTATGGCTACACCTTC; CDR3: CASSYSRGADYGYTF
J: TRBJ2-2; size: NA; V: TRBV9; length: 16; D: TRBD2; DNA: TGTGCCAGCAGCGTAGTAGCGGGGCAGAACACCGGGGAGCTGTTTTTT; CDR3: CASSVVAGQNTGELFF
J: TRBJ1-5; size: NA; V: TRBV19; length: 14; D: NA; DNA: TGTGCCAGTAGTAGACAGGTTGGTGGTCAGCCCCAGCATTTT; CDR3: CASSRQVGGQPQHF
J: TRBJ1-2; size: NA; V: TRBV7-9; length: 17; D: NA; DNA: TGTGCCAGCAGCGTCACAGGGTCTGAACTTACTAACTATGGCTACACCTTC; CDR3: CASSVTGSELTNYGYTF
J: TRBJ2-7; size: NA; V: TRBV7-9; length: 17; D: NA; DNA: TGTGCCAGCAGCTTAGTTAATCCAGGCATACTCTCCTACGAGCAGTACTTC; CDR3: CASSLVNPGILSYEQYF
J: TRBJ1-1; size: NA; V: TRBV30; length: 14; D: TRBD1; DNA: TGTGCCTGGACCCCGGGACAGTCGAACACTGAAGCTTTCTTT; CDR3: CAWTPGQSNTEAFF
J: TRBJ2-1; size: NA; V: TRBV5-1; length: 17; D: NA; DNA: TGCGCCAGCAGAGACAGGGCACTAGCGGAGCTCGACAATGAGCAGTTCTTC; CDR3: CASRDRALAELDNEQFF
J: TRBJ1-5; size: NA; V: TRBV15; length: 15; D: NA; DNA: TGTGCCACCAGCAGAGGGGCGCAGAGGGATCAGCCCCAGCATTTT; CDR3: CATSRGAQRDQPQHF
J: TRBJ1-3; size: NA; V: TRBV6-5; length: 16; D: TRBD1; DNA: TGTGCCAGCAGTTACTCGGCAGGGGGCTCTGGAAACACCATATATTTT; CDR3: CASSYSAGGSGNTIYF
J: TRBJ2-2; size: NA; V: TRBV6-6; length: 16; D: TRBD2; DNA: TGTGCCAGCACCTACAGTCCTAGCGGGACGGCCGGGGAGCTGTTTTTT; CDR3: CASTYSPSGTAGELFF
J: TRBJ2-2; size: NA; V: TRBV10-2; length: 15; D: TRBD1; DNA: TGCGCCAGCAGTCCGGGACAGGGGGACACCGGGGAGCTGTTTTTT; CDR3: CASSPGQGDTGELFF
J: TRBJ1-2; size: NA; V: TRBV19; length: 15; D: TRBD1; DNA: TGTGCCAGTAGTAACCGGGACAGTGCTAACTATGGCTACACCTTC; CDR3: CASSNRDSANYGYTF